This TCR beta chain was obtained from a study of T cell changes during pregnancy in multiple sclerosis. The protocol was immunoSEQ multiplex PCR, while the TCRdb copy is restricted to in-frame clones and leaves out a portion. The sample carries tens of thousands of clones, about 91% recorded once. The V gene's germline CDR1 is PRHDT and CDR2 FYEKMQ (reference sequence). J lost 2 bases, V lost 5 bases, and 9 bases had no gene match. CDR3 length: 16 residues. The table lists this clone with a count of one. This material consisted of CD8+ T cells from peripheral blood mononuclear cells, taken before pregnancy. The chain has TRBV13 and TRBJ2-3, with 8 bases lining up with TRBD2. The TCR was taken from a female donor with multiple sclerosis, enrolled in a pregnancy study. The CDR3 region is CASSPRVAGTTDTQYF. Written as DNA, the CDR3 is TGTGCCAGCAGCCCCCGGGTAGCGGGAACCACAGATACGCAGTATTTT.